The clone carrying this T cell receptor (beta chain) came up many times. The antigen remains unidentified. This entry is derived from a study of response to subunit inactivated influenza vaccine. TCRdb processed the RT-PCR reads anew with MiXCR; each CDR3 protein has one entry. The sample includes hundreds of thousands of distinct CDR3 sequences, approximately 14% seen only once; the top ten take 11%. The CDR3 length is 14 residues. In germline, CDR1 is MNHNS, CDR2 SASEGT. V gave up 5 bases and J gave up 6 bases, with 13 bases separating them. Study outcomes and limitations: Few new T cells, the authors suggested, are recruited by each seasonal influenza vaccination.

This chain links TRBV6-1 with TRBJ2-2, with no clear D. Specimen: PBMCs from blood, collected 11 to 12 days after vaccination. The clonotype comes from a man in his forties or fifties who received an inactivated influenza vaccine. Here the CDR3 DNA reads TGTGCCAGCAGTCGCGGCTCACCTCCCGGGGAGCTGTTTTTT. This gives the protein CASSRGSPPGELFF.